This TCR beta chain was obtained from a study of control samples from healthy donors and cancer patients. This clone is a singleton in its sample. Only in-frame clones appear in the TCRdb table, and some are missing; sequencing was by immunoSEQ multiplex PCR. The sample contains about 150,000 clones, under 95% of which appear only once. The sequence was collected from a man in his late teens or twenties in good health. The sequencing sample was made of blood.

The CDR3 sequence: CATSAGDYGYTF. The CDR3 nucleotides are TGTGCCACCAGTGCGGGAGACTATGGCTACACCTTC. The chain employs TRBV24-1 and TRBJ1-2; D remains unclear. Germline CDR1 and CDR2: KGHDR and SFDVKD. This CDR3 comprises 12 residues. V was shortened by 5 bases and J by 3 bases, with 6 bases between the two germline ends.